This T cell receptor (beta chain) is drawn from a study of blood T cell repertoires in COVID-19. Study details: The study drew acute and convalescent COVID-19 samples from the United States, Italy and Spain. Nucleic acid was either cDNA or gDNA, and it came from T cells, B-cell-depleted T cells, or PBMCs.

In the original analysis: Using reference gene primer amplification, nucleated cell counts were estimated. Sequencing used immunoSEQ multiplex PCR; TCRdb keeps in-frame clones, though not all of them. The V and J calls and the clone size are those of that table, but D and trimming were determined from the DNA. The sample carries tens of thousands of clones, over 75% recorded once. Germline V gene lookup returns CDR1 LNHDA and CDR2 SQIVND (reference sequence). V lost 3 bases to trimming and J lost 7 bases; unmatched junction nucleotides: 2. This CDR3 has 14 residues. The TCR comes from a human donor with active COVID-19. The donor label of this sample is uncertain. Sequencing was carried out using peripheral blood. This rearrangement joins TRBV19 to TRBJ2-5; 13 nucleotides align to TRBD2. The CDR3 here is CASSIRLAGGTQYF. The CDR3 DNA reads as TGTGCCAGTAGTATTCGACTAGCGGGGGGGACCCAGTACTTC.